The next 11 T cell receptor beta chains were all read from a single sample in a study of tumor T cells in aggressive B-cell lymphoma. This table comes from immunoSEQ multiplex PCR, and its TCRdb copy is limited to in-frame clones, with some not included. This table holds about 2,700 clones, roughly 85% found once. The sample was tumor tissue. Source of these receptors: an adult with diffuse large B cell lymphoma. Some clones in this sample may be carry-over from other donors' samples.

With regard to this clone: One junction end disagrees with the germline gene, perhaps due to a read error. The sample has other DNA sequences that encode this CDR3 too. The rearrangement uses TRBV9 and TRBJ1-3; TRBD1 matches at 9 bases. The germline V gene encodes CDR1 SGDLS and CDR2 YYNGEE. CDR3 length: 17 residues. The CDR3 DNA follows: TGTGCCAGCAGCGTAGCTCCCGGACAGGGGTGGGGAAACACTATATATTTT. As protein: CASSVAPGQGWGNTIYF.

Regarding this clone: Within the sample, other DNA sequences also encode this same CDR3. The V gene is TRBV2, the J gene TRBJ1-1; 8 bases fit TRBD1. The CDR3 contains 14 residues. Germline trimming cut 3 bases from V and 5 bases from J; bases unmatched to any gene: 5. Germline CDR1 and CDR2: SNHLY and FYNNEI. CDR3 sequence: CASSEQGADTEAFF. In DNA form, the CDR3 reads TGTGCCAGCAGTGAGCAGGGGGCGGATACTGAAGCTTTCTTT.

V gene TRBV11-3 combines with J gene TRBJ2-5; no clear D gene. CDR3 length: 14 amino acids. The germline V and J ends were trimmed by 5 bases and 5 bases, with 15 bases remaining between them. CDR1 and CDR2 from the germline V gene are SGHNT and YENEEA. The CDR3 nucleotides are TGTGCCAGCAGCCCGAGAGGTTTTCGGGAGACCCAGTACTTC. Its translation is CASSPRGFRETQYF.

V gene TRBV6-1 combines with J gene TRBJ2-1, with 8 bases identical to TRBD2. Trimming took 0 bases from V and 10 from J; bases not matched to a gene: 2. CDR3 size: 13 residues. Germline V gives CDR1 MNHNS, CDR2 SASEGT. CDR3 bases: TGTGCCAGCAGTGAAGCTAGCGGGACGGAGCAGTTCTTC. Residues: CASSEASGTEQFF.

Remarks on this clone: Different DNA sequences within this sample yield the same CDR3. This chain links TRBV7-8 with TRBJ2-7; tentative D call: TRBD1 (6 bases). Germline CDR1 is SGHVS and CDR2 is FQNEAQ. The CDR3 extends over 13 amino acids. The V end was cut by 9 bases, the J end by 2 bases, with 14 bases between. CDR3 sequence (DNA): TGTGCCAGTCGACCGGGACAAACCTACGAGCAGTACTTC. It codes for CASRPGQTYEQYF.

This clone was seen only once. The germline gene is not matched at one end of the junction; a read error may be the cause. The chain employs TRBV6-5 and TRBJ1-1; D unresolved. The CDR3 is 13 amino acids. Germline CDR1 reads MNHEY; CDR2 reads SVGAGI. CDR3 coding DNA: TGTGCCCGCAGCGTACGGGGGAACACTGAAGCTTTCTTT. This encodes CARSVRGNTEAFF.

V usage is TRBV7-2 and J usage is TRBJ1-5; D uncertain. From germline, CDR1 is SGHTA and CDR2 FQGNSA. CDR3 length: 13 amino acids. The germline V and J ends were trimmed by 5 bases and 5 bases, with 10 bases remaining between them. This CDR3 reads CASSPLSYQPQHF. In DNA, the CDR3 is TGTGCCAGCAGCCCCCTATCATATCAGCCCCAGCATTTT.

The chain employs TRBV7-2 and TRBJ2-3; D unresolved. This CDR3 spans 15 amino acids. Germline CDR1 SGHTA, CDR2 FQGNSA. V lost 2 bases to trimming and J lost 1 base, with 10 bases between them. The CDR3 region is CASSLNSPRTDTQYF. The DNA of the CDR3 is TGTGCCAGCAGCTTAAACAGTCCCCGCACAGATACGCAGTATTTT.

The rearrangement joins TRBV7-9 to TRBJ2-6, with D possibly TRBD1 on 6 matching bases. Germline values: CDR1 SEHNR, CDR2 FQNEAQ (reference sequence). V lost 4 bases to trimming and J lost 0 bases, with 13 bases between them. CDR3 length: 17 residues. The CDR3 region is CASSSSVDSSGANVLTF. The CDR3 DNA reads TGTGCCAGCAGCTCAAGTGTGGACAGCTCTGGGGCCAACGTCCTGACTTTC.

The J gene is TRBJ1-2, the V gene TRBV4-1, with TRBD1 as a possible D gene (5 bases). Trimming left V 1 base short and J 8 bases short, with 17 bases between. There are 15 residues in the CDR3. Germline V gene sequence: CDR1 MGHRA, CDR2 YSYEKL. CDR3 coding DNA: TGCGCCAGCAGCCAAGGCCCCGGGGCGGCGGGGGGCTACACCTTC. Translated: CASSQGPGAAGGYTF.

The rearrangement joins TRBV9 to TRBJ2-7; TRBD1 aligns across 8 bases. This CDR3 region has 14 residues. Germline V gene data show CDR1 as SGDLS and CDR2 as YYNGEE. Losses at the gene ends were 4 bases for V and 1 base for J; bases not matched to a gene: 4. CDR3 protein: CASSPWTGSYEQYF. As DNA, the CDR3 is TGTGCCAGCAGCCCATGGACAGGGTCCTACGAGCAGTACTTC.